One sample yielded the 20 T cell receptor delta chains listed below, sequenced in a study of γδ T cells in repeated Plasmodium falciparum infection. With CATT, TCRdb re-called clones from the multiplex PCR reads. The sample carries around 57,000 delta-chain clones, over 1.5% recorded once. Gammadelta T cells were flow-sorted from PBMC into Vgamma9/Vdelta2+ and Vdelta2-negative populations for bulk analysis. The specimen sequenced was gamma-delta T cells from blood. These receptors were collected from a pool of human donors (malaria-infected and uninfected, not separated).

This clone was observed at least ten times. This DNA's translation and the protein TCRdb lists, from a much larger clone, do not match at residue 18, likely due to a read error; the protein shown is translated from the DNA. The chain is built from TRDV1 and TRDJ1; 9 nucleotides agree with TRDD3. The CDR3 extends over 19 amino acids. The trim removed 0 bases at V and 1 base at J, leaving 12 bases unmatched. The germline CDR1 and CDR2 sequences are TSWWSYY and QGS. The CDR3 here is CALGELSGSGGWGTDKLIF. The DNA for the CDR3 is TGTGCTCTTGGGGAACTCTCGGGGTCTGGGGGATGGGGCACCGATAAACTCATCTTT.

This clone has ten or more counts. This chain links TRDV1 with TRDJ1; 7 positions agree with TRDD3. There are 22 residues in the CDR3. V trimming: 1 base; J trimming: 4 bases; junction bases outside the gene matches: 27. Germline assignment: CDR1 TSWWSYY and CDR2 QGS. Here the CDR3 DNA reads TGTGCTCTTGGGGAACCTTTTCCCCCTATACTGGGGAATACGCGGACGGACGATAAACTCATCTTT. It is translated as CALGEPFPPILGNTRTDDKLIF.

Of note for this clone: With a far larger clone one base away, a read error is the likely cause. This CDR3 is also generated by other DNA sequences in the sample. J is TRDJ1 and V is TRDV3, with 9 bases fitting TRDD3. CDR3 length: 21 amino acids. The germline V gene has CDR1 TVYSNPD and CDR2 GDNSRS (reference sequence). CDR3: CAFSAFLQNRRLGEITDKLIF. The CDR3 DNA reads as TGTGCCTTTTCCGCCTTCCTCCAAAATAGGAGACTGGGGGAGATCACCGATAAGCTCATCTTT.

Worth noting for this clone: Given a far larger clone just one base away, this is likely a sequencing read error. The identical CDR3 is also encoded by other nucleotide sequences in the sample. The rearrangement links TRDV1 to TRDJ1; D remains unclear. The CDR3 totals 23 residues. Germline CDR1 is TSWWSYY and CDR2 is QGS. The CDR3 sequence is CALGELITKFSSPEGPYTDKLIF. In DNA form, the CDR3 reads TGTGCTCTTGGGGAACTAATAACAAAGTTTAGTTCCCCCGAGGGGCCATACACCGATAAACTCATCTTC.

This clone was counted between two and nine times. TCRdb records a much larger clone's protein for this DNA, with a difference at residue 17 that likely arises from a read error; the protein given is the translation of the DNA. This chain uses TRDV2 with TRDJ1, with D maybe TRDD2 (6 bases). In the absence of a J gene in TCRdb, the DNA was matched to germline to assign it here. V shed 3 bases and J shed 0 bases, with 55 bases lying between them. Germline lookup yields CDR1 GEAIGNYY and CDR2 EKD. This CDR3 spans 29 amino acids. CDR3 in DNA: TGTGCCTGTGACCCTGCCTTCCGGCCCAATGGAGTAGAGCCCTTACTGGAGGCCGACGCTGACCTATACACCGATAAACTCATCTTT. Translating it yields CACDPAFRPNGVEPLLEADADLYTDKLIF.

This clone was recorded at least ten times. V and J are TRDV1 and TRDJ1; 12 bases fit TRDD3. The J gene was not available in TCRdb and was assigned here by matching the DNA to germline segments. CDR3 length equals 21 residues. Trimming took 5 bases from V and 1 from J; bases not matched to a gene: 20. Germline V gives CDR1 TSWWSYY, CDR2 QGS. The CDR3 DNA sequence: TGTGCTCTTGGGCTCCAGGCCTTCTCTGTACTGGGGGATACCAGCACCGATAAACTCATCTTT. Protein sequence: CALGLQAFSVLGDTSTDKLIF.

This clone has a handful of counts. A far bigger clonotype differs at one base, so this is likely a read error. Other DNA sequences from this sample encode an identical CDR3 as well. The rearrangement joins TRDV1 to TRDJ1; the D gene is possibly TRDD3 (5 bases). Here the J gene was assigned by germline matching of the DNA, as TCRdb has none. V was pared by 2 bases and J by 3 bases, with 28 bases between. The CDR3 sequence is 20 residues long. Germline CDR1 and CDR2: TSWWSYY and QGS. CDR3 nucleotides: TGTGCTCTTGGGGAATGGGGAAGGTCCTGGGCCCGACTCAGAGCCGATAAACTCATCTTT. Its protein is CALGEWGRSWARLRADKLIF.

This clone was observed at least ten times. A far larger clone is just one base off, so this is likely a read error. Other DNA sequences from this sample encode an identical CDR3 as well. CDR3 bases: TGTGCTCTTGGGCCACCAAGCCTTCCTATGGTACTGGGGGGGTCCACGACCGACAAACTCATCTTT. Amino acid sequence: CALGPPSLPMVLGGSTTDKLIF. V and J are TRDV1 and TRDJ1; the D call may be TRDD2 or TRDD3 (8 bases each). CDR3 length equals 22 residues. Germline-derived CDR1 and CDR2 are TSWWSYY and QGS.

Details on this clone: A far larger clone is just one base off, so this is likely a read error. This sample also contains other DNA sequences that code for the same CDR3. The V gene is TRDV1, the J gene TRDJ1; TRDD3 matches 9 bases. No J gene is reported in TCRdb; it was inferred here by comparing the DNA with germline. CDR3 length: 20 amino acids. Germline lookup yields CDR1 TSWWSYY and CDR2 QGS. This chain's CDR3 is CALGVGLRFVLGDPIDKLIF. CDR3 bases: TGTGCCCTTGGGGTGGGGCTACGTTTCGTACTGGGGGACCCGATCGATAAACTCATCTTT.

This clone was picked up many times. The mismatch at residue 15 between this DNA's translation and the TCRdb protein of a much larger clone likely reflects a read error; the protein shown is translated from the DNA. J is TRDJ1 and V is TRDV1, with D possibly TRDD2 on 6 matching bases. Germline assignment: CDR1 TSWWSYY and CDR2 QGS. The V end lost 6 bases, the J end lost 1 base, and 36 bases lay between the germline ends. The length of the CDR3 is 22 residues. The CDR3 coding sequence is TGTGCTCTTGGTGTAAACCCGCCTTCCGACGACCAATGTGGGGTACGCACCGATAAACTCATCTTT. Amino acid sequence: CALGVNPPSDDQCGVRTDKLIF.

This clone was found many times. A far larger clone differs by one base, so this is likely a read error. Other DNA variants within this sample encode the same CDR3. The V call is TRDV1, the J call TRDJ1, with D hard to call. The germline V and J ends were trimmed by 5 bases and 2 bases, with 21 bases remaining between them. Germline V lookup: CDR1 TSWWSYY, CDR2 QGS. The CDR3 is made up of 17 amino acids. CDR3 nucleotides: TGTGCTCTTGGGAAGGGGCCCCCCGCAGATGGGACCGATAAACTCATCTTT. It is translated as CALGKGPPADGTDKLIF.

Of note for this clone: A far bigger clonotype differs at one base, so this is likely a read error. The same CDR3 arises from other DNA sequences in this sample as well. This rearrangement joins TRDV1 to TRDJ1; possibly TRDD2 for D (6 bases). The CDR3 runs 22 residues. The germline CDR1 and CDR2 sequences are TSWWSYY and QGS. The CDR3: CALGKTPFFLTNLASPTDKLIF. The CDR3 DNA reads TGTGCTCTCGGGAAGACCCCATTCTTCCTCACCAATTTAGCGTCTCCAACCGATAAACTTATCTTT.

This clone was counted a few times. A far larger clone is off by one base, so a read error is likely. This same CDR3 is encoded by further DNA sequences in the sample. The chain is built from TRDV1 and TRDJ1; 10 nucleotides line up with TRDD3. TCRdb supplies no J gene; here it was assigned by aligning the nucleotide sequence to germline. CDR3 length: 20 amino acids. Germline-derived CDR1 and CDR2 are TSWWSYY and QGS. The junction had 23 bases not matched to a gene; V was cut back by 9 bases and J by 1 base. CDR3 DNA sequence: TGTGCTCTCGGTGACTACCACAATTACTGGGGGATGTATTCCACCGATAAACTCATCTTT. This sequence encodes CALGDYHNYWGMYSTDKLIF.

V and J are TRAV38-2/DV8 and TRDJ1; 7 nucleotides match TRDD3. The J gene is absent in TCRdb and was assigned here via DNA matching to germline. Germline V gene sequence: CDR1 TSESDYY, CDR2 QEAYKQQN. Trimming at V came to 6 bases and at J to 0 bases, leaving 11 bases not matched to a gene. This CDR3 is 16 amino acids long. CDR3 residues: CAYKTGDPQYTDKLIF. CDR3 sequence (DNA): TGTGCTTATAAAACGGGGGATCCCCAGTACACCGATAAACTCATCTTT.

There are a few counts of this clone. The TCRdb protein, from a much larger clone, departs from this DNA's translation at residue 9, likely by read error; the protein shown derives from the DNA. This chain connects TRDV1 to TRDJ1; tentatively, D is TRDD2 (5 bases). Germline CDR1 and CDR2: TSWWSYY and QGS. Trimming pared 0 bases from V and 0 bases from J, leaving 20 bases between. The CDR3 is 19 amino acids. In nucleotides, the CDR3 is TGTGCTCTTGGGGAACTTGAGAGAAGCCTACCTCGTAACACCGATAAACTCATCTTT. Translating it yields CALGELERSLPRNTDKLIF.

As for this clone: The translation of this DNA and the TCRdb protein of a much larger clone differ at residue 5, probably owing to a read error; the protein shown here is translated from the DNA. The chain carries TRDV1 and TRDJ1, with TRDD3 matching over 10 bases. Trimming removed 4 bases from V and 0 bases from J; junction bases left unmatched: 14. Germline values: CDR1 TSWWSYY, CDR2 QGS. The CDR3 length is 19 residues. This chain's CDR3 is CALGGGLLGGYAYTDKLIF. CDR3 coding DNA: TGTGCTCTTGGGGGAGGGCTTCTCGGGGGATACGCGTACACCGATAAACTCATCTTT.

This clone has only a few counts. The TCRdb record carries a much larger clone's protein, which differs from this DNA's translation at residue 14; a read error is the likely cause, and the protein listed here is the DNA translation. The J gene is TRDJ1, the V gene TRDV1; D is possibly TRDD2 (5 bases). This CDR3 spans 21 amino acids. Trimming took off 0 bases at V and 0 bases at J, with 26 bases between the two ends. Germline lookup yields CDR1 TSWWSYY and CDR2 QGS. CDR3 region: CALGELKPCRLILEYTDKLIF. CDR3 nucleotides: TGTGCTCTTGGGGAACTCAAACCTTGCCGATTGATCCTAGAGTACACCGATAAACTCATCTTT.

This clone was detected a few times. TCRdb pairs this DNA with a much larger clone's protein that differs at residue 5, likely a read error; the protein shown was translated from the DNA. The chain has TRDV1 and TRDJ1, with a tentative D call TRDD2 (9 bases). The ends were cut back, 4 bases at V and 2 bases at J, with 47 bases in the middle. The CDR3 has 26 amino acids. Germline CDR1 and CDR2: TSWWSYY and QGS. CDR3 in DNA: TGTGCTCTTGGGGGACTTCTTGGCCTTCCTACAACGGGGGTACTGGGGGTCACCTACCTGACCGATAAACTCATCTTT. It is translated as CALGGLLGLPTTGVLGVTYLTDKLIF.

This clone was seen many times. One base separates it from a far larger clone, so it is likely a read error. Within the sample, other DNA sequences also encode this same CDR3. V and J are TRDV1 and TRDJ1; 8 bases match TRDD3. The CDR3 runs 22 residues. V lost 2 bases to trimming and J lost 0 bases; unmatched junction nucleotides: 23. Germline CDR1 is TSWWSYY and CDR2 is QGS. The CDR3 sequence: CALGEGLYRTGGHLPYTDKLIF. As DNA, the CDR3 is TGTGCTCTTGGGGAAGGTCTCTACCGTACTGGGGGCCACCTCCCCTACACCGATAAACTCATCTTT.

This clone has a count of ten or more. The TCRdb protein comes from a much larger clone and disagrees with this DNA's translation at residue 8, likely due to a read error; the protein given here is derived from the DNA. The chain links TRDV1 to TRDJ1; a possible D gene is TRDD2 (5 bases). Deletions cut 0 bases from V and 5 bases from J, with 25 bases between. Germline loops: CDR1 TSWWSYY, CDR2 QGS. The CDR3 is 19 amino acids. The CDR3 protein is CALGELGLLRTPGMDKLIF. DNA of the CDR3: TGTGCTCTTGGGGAACTAGGCCTTCTACGAACCCCTGGTATGGATAAACTCATCTTT.